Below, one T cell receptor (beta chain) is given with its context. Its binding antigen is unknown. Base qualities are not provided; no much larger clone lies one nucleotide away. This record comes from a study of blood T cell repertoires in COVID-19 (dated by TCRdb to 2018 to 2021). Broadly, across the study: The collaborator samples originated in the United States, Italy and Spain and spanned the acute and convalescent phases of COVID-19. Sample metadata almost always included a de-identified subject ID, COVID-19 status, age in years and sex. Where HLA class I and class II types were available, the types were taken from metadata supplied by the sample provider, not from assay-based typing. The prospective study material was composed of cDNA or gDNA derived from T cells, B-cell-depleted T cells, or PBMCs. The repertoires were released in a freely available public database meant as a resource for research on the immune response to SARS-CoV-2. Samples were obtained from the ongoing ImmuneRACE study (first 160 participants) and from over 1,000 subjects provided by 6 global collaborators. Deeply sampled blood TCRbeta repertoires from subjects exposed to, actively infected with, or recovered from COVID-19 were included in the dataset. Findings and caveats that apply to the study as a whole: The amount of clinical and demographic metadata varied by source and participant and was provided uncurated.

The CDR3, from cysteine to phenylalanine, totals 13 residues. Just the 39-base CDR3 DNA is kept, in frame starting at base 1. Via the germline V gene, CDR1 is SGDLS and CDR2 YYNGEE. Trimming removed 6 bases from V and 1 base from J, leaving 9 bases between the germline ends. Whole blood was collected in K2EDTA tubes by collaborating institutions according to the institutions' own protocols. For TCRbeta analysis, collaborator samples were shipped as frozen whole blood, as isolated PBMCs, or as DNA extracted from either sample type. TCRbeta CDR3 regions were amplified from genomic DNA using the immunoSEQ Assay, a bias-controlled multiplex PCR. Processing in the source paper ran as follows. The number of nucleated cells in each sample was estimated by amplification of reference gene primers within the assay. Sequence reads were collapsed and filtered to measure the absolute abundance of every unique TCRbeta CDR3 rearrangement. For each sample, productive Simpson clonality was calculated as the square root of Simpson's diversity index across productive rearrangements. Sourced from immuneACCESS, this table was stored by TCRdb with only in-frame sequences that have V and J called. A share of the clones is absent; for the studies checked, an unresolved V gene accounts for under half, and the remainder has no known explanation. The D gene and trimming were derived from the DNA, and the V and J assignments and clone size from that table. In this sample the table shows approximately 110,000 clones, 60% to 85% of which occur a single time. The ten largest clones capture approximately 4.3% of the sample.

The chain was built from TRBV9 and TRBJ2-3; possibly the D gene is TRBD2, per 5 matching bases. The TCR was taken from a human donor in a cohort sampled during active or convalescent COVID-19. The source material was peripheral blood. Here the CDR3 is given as CASTSGGTDTQYF. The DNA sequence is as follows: TGTGCCAGCACCAGCGGAGGCACAGATACGCAGTATTTT.